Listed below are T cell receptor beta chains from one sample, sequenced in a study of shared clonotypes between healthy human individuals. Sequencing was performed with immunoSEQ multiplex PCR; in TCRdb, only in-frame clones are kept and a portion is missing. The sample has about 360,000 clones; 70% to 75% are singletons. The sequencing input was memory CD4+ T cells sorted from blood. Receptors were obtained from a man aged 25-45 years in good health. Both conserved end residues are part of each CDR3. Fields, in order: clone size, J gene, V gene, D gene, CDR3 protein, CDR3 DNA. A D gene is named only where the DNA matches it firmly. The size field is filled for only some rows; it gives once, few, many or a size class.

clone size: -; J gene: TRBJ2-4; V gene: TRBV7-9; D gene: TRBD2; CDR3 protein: CASSLWFGTSDGKNIQYF; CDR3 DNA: TGTGCCAGCAGCTTATGGTTCGGGACTAGCGATGGCAAAAACATTCAGTACTTC
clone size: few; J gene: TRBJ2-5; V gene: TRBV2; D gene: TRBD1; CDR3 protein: CASREQGARETQYF; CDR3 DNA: TGTGCCAGCAGAGAACAGGGGGCCCGGGAGACCCAGTACTTC
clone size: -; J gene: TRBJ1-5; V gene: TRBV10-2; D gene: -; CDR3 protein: CASSPLLTANSNQPQHF; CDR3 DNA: TGCGCCAGCAGCCCCCTTTTGACAGCTAATAGCAATCAGCCCCAGCATTTT
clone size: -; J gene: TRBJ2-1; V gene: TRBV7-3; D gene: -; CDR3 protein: CASSSRGSYNEQFF; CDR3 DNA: TGTGCCAGCAGCTCCCGTGGCTCCTACAATGAGCAGTTCTTC
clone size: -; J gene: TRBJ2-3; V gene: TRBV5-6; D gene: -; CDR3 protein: CASSPAFGTDTQYF; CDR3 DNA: TGTGCCAGCAGCCCTGCTTTTGGGACAGATACGCAGTATTTT
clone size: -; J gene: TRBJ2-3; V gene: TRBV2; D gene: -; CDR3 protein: CASKAGRGTDTQYF; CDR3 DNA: TGTGCCAGCAAGGCGGGCCGGGGCACAGATACGCAGTATTTT
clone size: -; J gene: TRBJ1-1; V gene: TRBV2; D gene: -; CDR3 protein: CASSGESATEAFF; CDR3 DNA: TGTGCCAGCAGCGGAGAGAGCGCCACTGAAGCTTTCTTT
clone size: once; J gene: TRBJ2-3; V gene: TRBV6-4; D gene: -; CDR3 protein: CASSPGTGFGTDTQYF; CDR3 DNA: TGTGCCAGCAGTCCCGGGACGGGGTTCGGCACAGATACGCAGTATTTT
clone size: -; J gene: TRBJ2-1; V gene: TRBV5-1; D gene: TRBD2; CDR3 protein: CASSLRPSGLTEQFF; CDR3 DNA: TGCGCCAGCAGCTTGAGGCCTAGCGGTTTGACTGAGCAGTTCTTC
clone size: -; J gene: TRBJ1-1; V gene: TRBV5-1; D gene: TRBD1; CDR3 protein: CASSKGGHEAFF; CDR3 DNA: TGCGCCAGCAGCAAAGGGGGCCATGAAGCTTTCTTT
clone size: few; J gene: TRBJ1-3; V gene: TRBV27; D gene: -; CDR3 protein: CASSFRGGGNTIYF; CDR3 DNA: TGTGCCAGCAGTTTTAGAGGGGGTGGAAACACCATATATTTT
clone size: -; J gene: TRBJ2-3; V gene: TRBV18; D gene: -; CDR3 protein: CASSLTSDTQYF; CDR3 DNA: TGTGCCAGCTCACTAACTTCAGATACGCAGTATTTT
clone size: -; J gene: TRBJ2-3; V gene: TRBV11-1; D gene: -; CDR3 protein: CASSLGSRNTQYF; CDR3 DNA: TGTGCCAGCAGCTTAGGGAGTCGAAATACGCAGTATTTT
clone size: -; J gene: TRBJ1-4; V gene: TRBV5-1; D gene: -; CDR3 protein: CASSLNAGLEGEKLFF; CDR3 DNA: TGCGCCAGCAGCTTGAATGCAGGATTGGAGGGAGAAAAACTGTTTTTT
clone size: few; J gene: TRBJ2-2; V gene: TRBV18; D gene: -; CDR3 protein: CASSPVIPSHTGELFF; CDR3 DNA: TGTGCCAGCTCACCCGTTATACCCAGTCACACCGGGGAGCTGTTTTTT
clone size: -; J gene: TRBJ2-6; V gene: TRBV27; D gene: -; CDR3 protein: CASSFVPTGANVLTF; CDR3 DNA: TGTGCCAGCAGTTTCGTCCCCACTGGGGCCAACGTCCTGACTTTC
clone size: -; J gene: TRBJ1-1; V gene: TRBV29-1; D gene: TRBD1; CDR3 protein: CSVGQANTEAFF; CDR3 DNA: TGCAGCGTGGGACAGGCTAACACTGAAGCTTTCTTT
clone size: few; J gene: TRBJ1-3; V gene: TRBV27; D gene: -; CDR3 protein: CASSLIMQTSGNTIYF; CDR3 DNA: TGTGCCAGCAGTTTAATAATGCAGACCTCTGGAAACACCATATATTTT
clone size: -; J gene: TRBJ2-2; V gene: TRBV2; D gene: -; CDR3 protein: CASSNDRGSTGELFF; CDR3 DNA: TGTGCCAGCAGTAACGACCGAGGATCCACCGGGGAGCTGTTTTTT
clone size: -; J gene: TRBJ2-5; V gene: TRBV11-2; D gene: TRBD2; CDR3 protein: CASSLGLAGGQETQYF; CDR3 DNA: TGTGCCAGCAGCTTAGGACTAGCGGGAGGACAAGAGACCCAGTACTTC
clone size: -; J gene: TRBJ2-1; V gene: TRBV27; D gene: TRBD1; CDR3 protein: CASSSQGQANNEQFF; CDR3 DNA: TGTGCCAGCAGTTCGCAGGGACAGGCAAACAATGAGCAGTTCTTC
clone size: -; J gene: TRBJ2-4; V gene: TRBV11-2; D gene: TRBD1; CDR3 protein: CASSSRQGPFLAKNIQYF; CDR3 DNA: TGTGCCAGCAGCTCCCGACAGGGCCCGTTCCTAGCCAAAAACATTCAGTACTTC